Below are 5 T cell receptor beta chains sequenced from a single sample in a study of cytomegalovirus exposure and HLA in healthy donors. Libraries were prepared by immunoSEQ multiplex PCR; TCRdb keeps only in-frame clonotypes and omits some of them. The profile covers about 120,000 clones, with 85% to 90% appearing a single time and over 1% taken by the ten largest. Sequenced sample: PBMCs. The receptors shown here come from a woman under 30 in good health and CMV-seronegative.

The chain joins TRBV5-1 to TRBJ2-7; D is uncertain. The CDR3 sequence is 14 residues long. The V gene's germline CDR1 is SGHRS and CDR2 YFSETQ. The V end lost 4 bases, the J end lost 0 bases, and 11 bases lay between the germline ends. The DNA for the CDR3 is TGCGCCAGCAGCCCCTCTACCCCCTCCTACGAGCAGTACTTC. It translates to CASSPSTPSYEQYF.

The table lists this clone with a count of one. V usage is TRBV7-8 and J usage is TRBJ1-5; 7 nucleotides agree with TRBD1. Losses at the gene ends were 0 bases for V and 6 bases for J; bases not matched to a gene: 2. The CDR3 runs to 14 residues. Germline assignment: CDR1 SGHVS and CDR2 FQNEAQ. The CDR3 DNA follows: TGTGCCAGCAGCTTAGCCCAGGGGGGTCAGCCCCAGCATTTT. The encoded protein is CASSLAQGGQPQHF.

The chain joins TRBV7-2 to TRBJ1-5; possible D gene TRBD1, 5 bases. V lost 4 bases, J lost 6 bases, and 16 bases lay in between. CDR1 is SGHTA and CDR2 is FQGNSA in the germline V gene. The CDR3 totals 15 residues. DNA for the CDR3: TGTGCCAGCAGCTCCATTCGGGGGTCGAGTCAGCCCCAGCATTTT. Translating gives CASSSIRGSSQPQHF.

This clone has more than one count but fewer than ten. The rearrangement joins TRBV25-1 to TRBJ1-5, with D unresolved. CDR3 length: 16 amino acids. Looked up from germline, CDR1 is MGHDK and CDR2 is SYGVNS. Trimming removed 4 bases from V and 0 bases from J, with 13 bases in between. CDR3 sequence reads: CASSGPGPHSNQPQHF. The CDR3 region has the DNA TGTGCCAGCAGTGGGCCAGGTCCACATAGCAATCAGCCCCAGCATTTT.

V and J are TRBV18 and TRBJ2-7, with 8 bases fitting TRBD1. CDR3 length: 14 amino acids. Germline V gene data show CDR1 as KGHSH and CDR2 as LQKENI. The V and J ends lost 3 bases and 3 bases, in that order; junction bases with no gene match: 4. The CDR3 reads CASSPAGTGYEQYF. The CDR3 DNA sequence: TGTGCCAGCTCACCGGCCGGGACAGGCTACGAGCAGTACTTC.